The 21 T cell receptor beta chains given below trace back to one sample, sequenced in a study of shared clonotypes between healthy human individuals. CD45RO-negative CD8 cells positively selected for CCR7 made up the naive population, which excluded terminally differentiated effector memory CD45RA+ cells. Sequenced by immunoSEQ multiplex PCR; TCRdb stores in-frame clones only, minus some. The sample holds 700,000 to 950,000 clones, approximately 97% seen once. Sequenced material: naive CD8+ T cells sorted from blood. The origin of the receptors is a man aged 25-45 years in good health.

The rearrangement joins TRBV6-4 to TRBJ1-2, with D unresolved. Trimming left V 9 bases short and J 6 bases short, with 8 bases between. CDR1 MRHNA and CDR2 SNTAGT come from the germline V gene. The CDR3 covers 10 residues. CDR3 sequence: CASSAHGYTF. The CDR3 DNA sequence: TGTGCCAGTTCCGCCCATGGCTACACCTTC.

CDR3 DNA: TGTGCCAGCAGCTTAGATGGATTACGAGGAGCTGACGTGGATACGCAGTATTTT. Amino acid sequence: CASSLDGLRGADVDTQYF. The chain carries TRBV7-6 and TRBJ2-3, with D hard to call. From germline, CDR1 is SGHVS and CDR2 FNYEAQ. The length of the CDR3 is 18 residues. Trimming cost V 1 base and J 6 bases, with 23 bases left between them.

The chain combines TRBV29-1 with TRBJ2-5, with 9 bases matching TRBD2. The CDR3 runs 14 residues. Germline values: CDR1 SQVTM, CDR2 ANQGSEA. J was trimmed by 2 bases and V by 7 bases; bases with no gene match: 8. The CDR3, as DNA: TGCAGCGAGACCAGACTAGCGGAACAAGAGACCCAGTACTTC. Its protein is CSETRLAEQETQYF. The full variable domain, its missing parts supplied by reference TRBV29-1 and TRBJ2-5, is SAVISQKPSRDICQRGTSLTIQCQVDSQVTMMFWYRQQPGQSLTLIATANQGSEATYESGFVIDKFPISRPNLTFSTLTVSNMSPEDSSIYLCSETRLAEQETQYFGPGTRLLVL.

This clone was detected only once. The chain is built from TRBV13 and TRBJ1-2; 7 bases line up with TRBD1. Germline CDR1 reads PRHDT; CDR2 reads FYEKMQ (reference sequence). Trimming cost V 5 bases and J 3 bases; bases outside gene matches: 6. The CDR3 is 14 amino acids. CDR3 sequence (DNA): TGTGCCAGCAGCACCAGGGGGTGGGACTATGGCTACACCTTC. Protein: CASSTRGWDYGYTF.

The chain carries TRBV7-3 and TRBJ2-6; 7 nucleotides agree with TRBD1. Germline CDR1 reads SGHTA; CDR2 reads FQGTGA. V was clipped by 5 bases and J by 0 bases; unmatched bases: 13. This CDR3 is built from 19 residues. CDR3 coding DNA: TGTGCCAGCAGCCATGATGGGACAGATTCACTCTCTGGGGCCAACGTCCTGACTTTC. Translated, it gives CASSHDGTDSLSGANVLTF.

The chain has TRBV5-1 and TRBJ2-3; D possibly corresponds to TRBD2 (6 bases). This CDR3 is built from 17 residues. The germline gives CDR1 SGHRS, CDR2 YFSETQ. V was clipped by 1 base and J by 4 bases, with 19 bases between them. This chain's CDR3 is CASSLRSSGLTPDTQYF. In DNA form, the CDR3 reads TGCGCCAGCAGCTTGAGGTCCTCGGGACTTACGCCAGATACGCAGTATTTT.

The chain recombines TRBV27 with TRBJ2-7, with 12 positions matching TRBD1. This CDR3 has 14 amino acids. Germline assignment: CDR1 MNHEY and CDR2 SMNVEV (reference sequence). The V segment lost 3 bases and the J segment 6 bases; nucleotides outside the gene matches: 3. The CDR3 region has the DNA TGTGCCAGCAGTTTTGGGGGACAGGGGGCCGAGCAGTACTTC. The encoded protein is CASSFGGQGAEQYF.

This clone was picked up one time. CDR3 nucleotide sequence: TGTGCCAGCAGCGTACAGGACCGGAACACTGAAGCTTTCTTT. Protein: CASSVQDRNTEAFF. The V gene is TRBV7-9, the J gene TRBJ1-1; perhaps TRBD1 as D (5 bases). The V and J ends lost 5 bases and 1 base respectively, with 11 bases between them. The CDR3 covers 14 residues. Germline CDR1 is SEHNR and CDR2 is FQNEAQ (reference sequence).

This clone was counted at least ten times. The chain carries TRBV9 and TRBJ2-7; TRBD2 aligns across 8 bases. This CDR3 has 16 amino acids. Trimming cost V 0 bases and J 4 bases; bases outside gene matches: 9. Germline V gives CDR1 SGDLS, CDR2 YYNGEE. CDR3 in DNA: TGTGCCAGCAGCGTAGAGAGGGTTAGCGGGATGTACGAGCAGTACTTC. Its protein product is CASSVERVSGMYEQYF. The full variable domain, with the rest looked up from reference TRBV9 and TRBJ2-7, is DSGVTQTPKHLITATGQRVTLRCSPRSGDLSVYWYQQSLDQGLQFLIQYYNGEERAKGNILERFSAQQFPDLHSELNLSSLELGDSALYFCASSVERVSGMYEQYFGPGTRLTVT.

Turning to this clone: This specimen includes other DNA sequences encoding the same CDR3. The J gene is TRBJ2-1, the V gene TRBV30; weak D call: TRBD1 (6 bases). The CDR3 runs 12 residues. Deletions cut 0 bases from V and 9 bases from J, with 9 bases between. Germline CDR1 is GTSNPN and CDR2 is SVGIG (reference sequence). The CDR3 region is CAWSVRGGEQFF. The CDR3 coding sequence is TGTGCCTGGAGTGTACGAGGGGGTGAGCAGTTCTTC.

The chain joins TRBV30 to TRBJ2-1; D ambiguous. The V gene lost 1 base and the J gene lost 8 bases, with 9 bases spanning the gap. Looked up from germline, CDR1 is GTSNPN and CDR2 is SVGIG (reference sequence). The CDR3 runs to 12 residues. The CDR3 spells CAWSAATHEQFF. CDR3 bases: TGTGCCTGGAGTGCTGCTACGCATGAGCAGTTCTTC. Looking up the rest from reference TRBV30 and TRBJ2-1 gives the full variable domain: SQTIHQWPATLVQPVGSPLSLECTVEGTSNPNLYWYRQAAGRGLQLLFYSVGIGQISSEVPQNLSASRPQDRQFILSSKKLLLSDSGFYLCAWSAATHEQFFGPGTRLTVL.

This clone was found once. The V call is TRBV2, the J call TRBJ1-2, with TRBD1 matching 11 bases. In germline, CDR1 is SNHLY, CDR2 FYNNEI. The CDR3 contains 15 residues. Trimming at V came to 4 bases and at J to 5 bases, leaving 6 bases not matched to a gene. As DNA, the CDR3 is TGTGCCAGCAGTGCCCCCGGGACAGGGGGGTATGGCTACACCTTC. It encodes CASSAPGTGGYGYTF.

The V call is TRBV5-1, the J call TRBJ2-1, with D possibly being TRBD2 (6 bases). Trimming removed 0 bases at V and 7 bases at J, with 8 bases between. Germline V lookup: CDR1 SGHRS, CDR2 YFSETQ. The CDR3 runs 13 residues. The CDR3 is CASSLAAGNEQFF. CDR3 nucleotides: TGCGCCAGCAGCTTGGCCGCGGGGAATGAGCAGTTCTTC.

The chain has TRBV5-1 and TRBJ2-3, with 8 bases fitting TRBD2. The germline gives CDR1 SGHRS, CDR2 YFSETQ. The length of the CDR3 is 15 residues. Germline trimming cut 1 base from V and 5 bases from J; bases unmatched to any gene: 6. As DNA, the CDR3 is TGCGCCAGCAGCTTGCTAGGACTAGCACTAGATACGCAGTATTTT. Encoded protein: CASSLLGLALDTQYF.

The chain joins TRBV12-5 to TRBJ2-1, with D tentatively TRBD2 (6 bases). The germline V gene has CDR1 LGHNT and CDR2 FRNRAP. The V and J ends lost 8 bases and 7 bases respectively, with 15 bases between them. The CDR3 extends over 13 amino acids. CDR3 region: CASSEGAGNEQFF. As DNA, the CDR3 is TGTGCTAGTTCGGAGGGCGCGGGGAATGAGCAGTTCTTC. Looking up the rest from reference TRBV12-5 and TRBJ2-1 gives the full variable domain: DARVTQTPRHKVTEMGQEVTMRCQPILGHNTVFWYRQTMMQGLELLAYFRNRAPLDDSGMPKDRFSAEMPDATLATLKIQPSEPRDSAVYFCASSEGAGNEQFFGPGTRLTVL.

A note on this clone: One end of the junction is discordant with germline, which a read error may explain. The V gene is TRBV7-7, the J gene TRBJ2-2; D possibly corresponds to TRBD2 (6 bases). Germline CDR1 and CDR2: SSHAT and FNYEAQ (reference sequence). This CDR3 comprises 16 residues. The CDR3 DNA follows: TGTGCTAGCAGCTCAGTTGGTAGCGGGAACACCGGGGAGCTGTTTTTT. Amino acid sequence: CASSSVGSGNTGELFF.

The chain links TRBV10-1 to TRBJ2-3; 12 positions match TRBD2. This CDR3 comprises 15 residues. Trimming cost V 2 bases and J 6 bases; bases outside gene matches: 3. Looked up from germline, CDR1 is WNHNN and CDR2 is SYGVQD (reference sequence). CDR3 in DNA: TGCGCCAGCAGTGAGAGACTAGCGGGAGCCGATACGCAGTATTTT. Translating gives CASSERLAGADTQYF.

This chain joins TRBV27 and TRBJ2-7; 16 bases map to TRBD2. Germline trimming cut 6 bases from V and 4 bases from J; bases unmatched to any gene: 15. CDR1 MNHEY and CDR2 SMNVEV come from the germline V gene (reference sequence). The CDR3 has 19 amino acids. The CDR3, as DNA: TGTGCCAGCAGCCTCCGTCTTCCGGGACTAGCGGGAGGGCCTTACGAGCAGTACTTC. This encodes CASSLRLPGLAGGPYEQYF.

CDR3 sequence: CATSPISRTGPIGGYTF. CDR3 in DNA: TGTGCCACCAGCCCTATCTCCCGGACAGGCCCCATAGGGGGCTACACCTTC. V is TRBV15 and J is TRBJ1-2; 7 bases fit TRBD1. The CDR3 contains 17 residues. The germline V gene encodes CDR1 LNHNV and CDR2 YYDKDF (reference sequence). The trim removed 5 bases at V and 8 bases at J, leaving 20 bases unmatched.

The chain carries TRBV16 and TRBJ2-3, with TRBD2 identical over 13 bases. Germline V lookup: CDR1 KGHSY, CDR2 FQNENV. Unmatched junction bases numbered 2, after V lost 0 bases and J lost 5 bases. The CDR3 has 16 amino acids. The CDR3 protein is CASSQSTSGREDTQYF. The CDR3 DNA reads TGTGCCAGCAGCCAATCTACTAGCGGGAGGGAAGATACGCAGTATTTT.

Comments on this clone: This sample includes further DNA sequences coding for the same CDR3. The V gene is TRBV6-5, the J gene TRBJ2-2; possibly TRBD1 for D (5 bases). The germline V gene has CDR1 MNHEY and CDR2 SVGAGI. The CDR3 loop spans 14 amino acids. The V and J ends lost 3 bases and 4 bases respectively, with 9 bases between them. The chain's CDR3 is CASSYGAGTGELFF. DNA for the CDR3: TGTGCCAGCAGTTATGGGGCAGGCACCGGGGAGCTGTTTTTT.